One and the same sample provided the 7 T cell receptor beta chains below, sequenced in a study of blood T cells in healthy people across ages. A second roughly 7 to 12 cycle PCR used barcoded and J-beta primers. Each CDR3 protein gets one entry after TCRdb re-called the 5' RACE reads with MiXCR. The table records 600,000 to 1,000,000 distinct CDR3 sequences, around 25% of them present only once. The sample was also reused in another study, on T cells of mothers and their children.

The sequencing input was blood. These receptor sequences come from a boy aged 5-17 years in good health.

The chain employs TRBV28 and TRBJ2-5; 9 bases match TRBD2. Germline V gene data show CDR1 as MDHEN and CDR2 as SYDVKM. V dropped 5 bases and J dropped 11; count of bases not matched to a gene: 18. The CDR3 runs 16 residues. The CDR3: CASSTPSGTSRLGQYF. CDR3 coding DNA: TGTGCCAGCAGTACCCCGTCCGGGACTAGCAGGCTTGGGCAGTACTTC.

This clonotype has more than one count but fewer than ten. The chain recombines TRBV13 with TRBJ2-7; D not resolved. The CDR3 spans 14 residues. CDR1 and CDR2 (germline): PRHDT, FYEKMQ (reference sequence). V was pared by 3 bases and J by 2 bases, with 11 bases between. The CDR3 DNA sequence: TGTGCCAGCAGCTTCCCGCACTCCCCCTACGAGCAGTACTTC. This encodes CASSFPHSPYEQYF.

The rearrangement links TRBV28 to TRBJ2-7; 9 bases are a match to TRBD2. CDR1 and CDR2 from the germline V gene are MDHEN and SYDVKM. CDR3 length equals 13 residues. J gave up 7 bases and V 10 bases, and 11 bases lay outside the gene matches. CDR3 region: CANSLGLAREQYF. DNA for the CDR3: TGTGCCAACAGCCTCGGACTAGCGAGAGAGCAGTACTTC.

The chain couples TRBV20-1 to TRBJ1-3; 7 bases match TRBD1. Trimming removed 3 bases from V and 0 bases from J; junction bases left unmatched: 8. The length of the CDR3 is 16 residues. Germline V gene lookup returns CDR1 DFQATT and CDR2 SNEGSKA (reference sequence). CDR3 residues: CSASRQGSYSGNTIYF. CDR3 DNA sequence: TGCAGTGCTAGCAGACAGGGCTCTTACTCTGGAAACACCATATATTTT.

Only a few counts were recorded for this clonotype. The V gene is TRBV28, the J gene TRBJ2-3; possible D gene TRBD1, 6 bases. Germline CDR1 and CDR2: MDHEN and SYDVKM. Trimming pared 10 bases from V and 0 bases from J, leaving 8 bases between. The CDR3 consists of 12 residues. The CDR3 nucleotides are TGTGCCACCAGGGGTAGCACAGATACGCAGTATTTT. It is translated as CATRGSTDTQYF.

This clonotype was detected only a few times. This rearrangement joins TRBV29-1 to TRBJ2-7; D is unclear. There are 13 residues in the CDR3. CDR1 SQVTM and CDR2 ANQGSEA come from the germline V gene. Trimming stripped 1 base from V and 0 bases from J, with 7 bases between. CDR3 DNA sequence: TGCAGCGTTGAAGGCCAAGCCTCCTACGAGCAGTACTTC. This sequence encodes CSVEGQASYEQYF.

This clonotype was seen more than once but under ten times. The rearrangement uses TRBV7-9 and TRBJ2-4, with TRBD2 identical over 7 bases. V was clipped by 1 base and J by 0 bases; unmatched bases: 9. The germline CDR1 and CDR2 sequences are SEHNR and FQNEAQ (reference sequence). The CDR3 is made up of 18 amino acids. CDR3: CASSLGVFAGEAKNIQYF. DNA of the CDR3: TGTGCCAGCAGCTTAGGGGTCTTCGCGGGAGAAGCCAAAAACATTCAGTACTTC.